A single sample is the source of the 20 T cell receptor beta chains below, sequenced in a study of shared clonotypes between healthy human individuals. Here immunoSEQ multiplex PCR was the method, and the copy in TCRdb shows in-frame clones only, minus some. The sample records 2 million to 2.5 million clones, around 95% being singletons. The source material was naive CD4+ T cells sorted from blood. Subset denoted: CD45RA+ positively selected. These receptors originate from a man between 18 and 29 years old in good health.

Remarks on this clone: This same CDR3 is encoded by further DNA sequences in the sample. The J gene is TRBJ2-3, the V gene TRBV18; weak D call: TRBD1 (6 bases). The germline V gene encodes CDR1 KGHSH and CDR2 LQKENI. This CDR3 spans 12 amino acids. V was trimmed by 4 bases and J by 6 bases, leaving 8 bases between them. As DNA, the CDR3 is TGTGCCAGCTCACGCACAGGGGATACGCAGTATTTT. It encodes CASSRTGDTQYF.

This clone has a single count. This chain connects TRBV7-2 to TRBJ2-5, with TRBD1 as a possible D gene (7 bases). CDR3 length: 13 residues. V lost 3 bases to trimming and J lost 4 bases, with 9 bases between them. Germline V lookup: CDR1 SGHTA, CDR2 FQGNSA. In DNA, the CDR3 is TGTGCCAGCAGCTTTCAGGGGGGAGAGACCCAGTACTTC. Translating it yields CASSFQGGETQYF.

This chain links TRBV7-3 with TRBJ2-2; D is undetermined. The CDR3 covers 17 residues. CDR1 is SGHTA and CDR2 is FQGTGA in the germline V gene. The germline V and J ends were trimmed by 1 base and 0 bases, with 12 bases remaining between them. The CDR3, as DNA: TGTGCCAGCAGCTTAAGTTCCCAAGCAGCGAACACCGGGGAGCTGTTTTTT. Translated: CASSLSSQAANTGELFF. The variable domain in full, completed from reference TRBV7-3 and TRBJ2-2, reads GAGVSQTPSNKVTEKGKYVELRCDPISGHTALYWYRQSLGQGPEFLIYFQGTGAADDSGLPNDRFFAVRPEGSVSTLKIQRTERGDSAVYLCASSLSSQAANTGELFFGEGSRLTVL.

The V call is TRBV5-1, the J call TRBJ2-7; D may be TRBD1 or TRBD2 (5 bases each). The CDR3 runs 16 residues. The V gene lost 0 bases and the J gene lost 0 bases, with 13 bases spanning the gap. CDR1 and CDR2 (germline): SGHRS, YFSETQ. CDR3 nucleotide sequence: TGCGCCAGCAGCTTGGCACCTAGCCAGGGCTCCTACGAGCAGTACTTC. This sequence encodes CASSLAPSQGSYEQYF. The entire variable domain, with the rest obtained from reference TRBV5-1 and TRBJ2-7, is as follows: KAGVTQTPRYLIKTRGQQVTLSCSPISGHRSVSWYQQTPGQGLQFLFEYFSETQRNKGNFPGRFSGRQFSNSRSEMNVSTLELGDSALYLCASSLAPSQGSYEQYFGPGTRLTVT.

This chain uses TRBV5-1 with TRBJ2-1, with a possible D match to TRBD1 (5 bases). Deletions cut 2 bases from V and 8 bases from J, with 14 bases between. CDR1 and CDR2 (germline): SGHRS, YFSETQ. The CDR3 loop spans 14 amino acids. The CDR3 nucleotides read TGCGCCAGCAGCTTAATGCTAAGGGGCGATGAGCAGTTCTTC. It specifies CASSLMLRGDEQFF.

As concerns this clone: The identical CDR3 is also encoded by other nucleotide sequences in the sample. The CDR3 sequence is CASSRQGLNTGELFF. CDR3 in DNA: TGTGCCAGTAGCCGACAGGGGCTGAACACCGGGGAGCTGTTTTTT. The chain employs TRBV19 and TRBJ2-2; 8 bases are a match to TRBD1. Germline V gives CDR1 LNHDA, CDR2 SQIVND (reference sequence). CDR3 size: 15 residues. V gave up 6 bases and J gave up 1 base; unmatched junction bases: 4.

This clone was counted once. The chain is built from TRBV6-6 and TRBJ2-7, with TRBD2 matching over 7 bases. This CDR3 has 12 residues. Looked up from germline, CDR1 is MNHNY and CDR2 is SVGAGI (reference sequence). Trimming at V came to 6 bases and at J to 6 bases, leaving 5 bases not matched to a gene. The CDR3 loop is CASSPWGGEQYF. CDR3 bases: TGTGCCAGCAGCCCCTGGGGGGGCGAGCAGTACTTC.

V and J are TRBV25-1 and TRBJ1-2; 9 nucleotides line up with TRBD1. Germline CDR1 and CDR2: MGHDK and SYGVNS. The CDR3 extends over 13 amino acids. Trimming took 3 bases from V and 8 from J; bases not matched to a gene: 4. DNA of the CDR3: TGTGCCAGCAGTGAGGGACAGGGCCTCGGCTACACCTTC. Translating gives CASSEGQGLGYTF.

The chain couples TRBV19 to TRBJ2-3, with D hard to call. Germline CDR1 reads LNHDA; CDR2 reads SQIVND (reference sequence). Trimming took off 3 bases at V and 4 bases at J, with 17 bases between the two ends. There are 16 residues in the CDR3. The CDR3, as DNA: TGTGCCAGTAGTATGGTCTCAGGAAATCGAGCAGATACGCAGTATTTT. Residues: CASSMVSGNRADTQYF.

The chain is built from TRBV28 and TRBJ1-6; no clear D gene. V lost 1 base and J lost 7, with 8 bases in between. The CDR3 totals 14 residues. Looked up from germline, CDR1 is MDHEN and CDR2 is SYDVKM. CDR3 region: CASSLSEENSPLHF. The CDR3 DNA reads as TGTGCCAGCAGTTTATCGGAGGAAAATTCACCCCTCCACTTT. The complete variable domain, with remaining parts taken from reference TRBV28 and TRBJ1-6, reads DVKVTQSSRYLVKRTGEKVFLECVQDMDHENMFWYRQDPGLGLRLIYFSYDVKMKEKGDIPEGYSVSREKKERFSLILESASTNQTSMYLCASSLSEENSPLHFGNGTRLTVT.

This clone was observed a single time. Written as DNA, the CDR3 is TGTGCCAGCAGTGGACCGAAAGACTACGAGCAGTACTTC. Translation: CASSGPKDYEQYF. V is TRBV25-1 and J is TRBJ2-7, with unresolved D. The CDR3 contains 13 residues. Germline V gene lookup returns CDR1 MGHDK and CDR2 SYGVNS. V lost 4 bases and J lost 3, with 10 bases in between.

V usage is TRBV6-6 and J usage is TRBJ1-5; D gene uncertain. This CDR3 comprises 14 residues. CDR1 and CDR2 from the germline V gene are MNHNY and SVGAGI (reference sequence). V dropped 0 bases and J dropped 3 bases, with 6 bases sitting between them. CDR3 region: CASSYSWDNQPQHF. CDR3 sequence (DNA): TGTGCCAGCAGTTACTCATGGGACAATCAGCCCCAGCATTTT.

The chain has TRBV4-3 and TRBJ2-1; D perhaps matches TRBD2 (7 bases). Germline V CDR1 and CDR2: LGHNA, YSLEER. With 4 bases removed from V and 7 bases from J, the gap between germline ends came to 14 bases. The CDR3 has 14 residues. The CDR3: CASSRQRGANEQFF. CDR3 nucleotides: TGCGCCAGCAGCCGACAACGGGGGGCTAATGAGCAGTTCTTC.

CDR3 DNA sequence: TGCGCCAGCAGCCAAGGGGTCCGATATGGCTACACCTTC. Its protein is CASSQGVRYGYTF. The rearrangement links TRBV4-3 to TRBJ1-2; D not resolved. This CDR3 region has 13 residues. Trimming pared 1 base from V and 5 bases from J, leaving 8 bases between. Per germline, CDR1 LGHNA and CDR2 YSLEER.

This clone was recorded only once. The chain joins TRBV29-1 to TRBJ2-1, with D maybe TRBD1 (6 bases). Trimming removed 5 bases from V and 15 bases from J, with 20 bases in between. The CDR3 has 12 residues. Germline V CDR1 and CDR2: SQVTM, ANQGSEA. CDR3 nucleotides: TGCAGCGTTATTTCGGACAGCCAGGAGAGGTTCTTC. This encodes CSVISDSQERFF.

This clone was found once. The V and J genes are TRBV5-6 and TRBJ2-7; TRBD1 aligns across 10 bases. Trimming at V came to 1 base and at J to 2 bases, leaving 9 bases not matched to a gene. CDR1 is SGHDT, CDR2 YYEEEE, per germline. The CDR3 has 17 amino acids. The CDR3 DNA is TGTGCCAGCAGCTTGTTTAAAACAGGACAGGGGGCCTACGAGCAGTACTTC. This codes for CASSLFKTGQGAYEQYF.

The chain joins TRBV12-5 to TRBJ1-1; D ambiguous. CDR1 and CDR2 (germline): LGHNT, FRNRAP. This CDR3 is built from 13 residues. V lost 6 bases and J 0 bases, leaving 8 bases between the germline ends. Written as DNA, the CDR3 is TGTGCTAGTGGCTACGACTTGAACACTGAAGCTTTCTTT. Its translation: CASGYDLNTEAFF. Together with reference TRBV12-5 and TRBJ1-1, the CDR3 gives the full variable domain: DARVTQTPRHKVTEMGQEVTMRCQPILGHNTVFWYRQTMMQGLELLAYFRNRAPLDDSGMPKDRFSAEMPDATLATLKIQPSEPRDSAVYFCASGYDLNTEAFFGQGTRLTVV.

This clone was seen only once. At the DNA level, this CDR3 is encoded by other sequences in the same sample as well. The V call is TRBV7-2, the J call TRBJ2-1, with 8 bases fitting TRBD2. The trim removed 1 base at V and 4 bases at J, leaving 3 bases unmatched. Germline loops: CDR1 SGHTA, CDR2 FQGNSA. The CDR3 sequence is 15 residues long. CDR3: CASSLGLAGYNEQFF. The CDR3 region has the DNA TGTGCCAGCAGCTTAGGGCTAGCGGGTTACAATGAGCAGTTCTTC. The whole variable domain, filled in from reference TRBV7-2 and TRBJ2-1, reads GAGVSQSPSNKVTEKGKDVELRCDPISGHTALYWYRQSLGQGLEFLIYFQGNSAPDKSGLPSDRFSAERTGGSVSTLTIQRTQQEDSAVYLCASSLGLAGYNEQFFGPGTRLTVL.

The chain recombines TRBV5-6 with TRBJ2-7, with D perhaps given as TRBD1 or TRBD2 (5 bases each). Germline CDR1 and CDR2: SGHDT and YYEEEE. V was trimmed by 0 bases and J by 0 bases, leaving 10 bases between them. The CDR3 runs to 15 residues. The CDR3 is CASSLVGGSSYEQYF. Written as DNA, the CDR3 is TGTGCCAGCAGCTTGGTTGGGGGAAGCTCCTACGAGCAGTACTTC.

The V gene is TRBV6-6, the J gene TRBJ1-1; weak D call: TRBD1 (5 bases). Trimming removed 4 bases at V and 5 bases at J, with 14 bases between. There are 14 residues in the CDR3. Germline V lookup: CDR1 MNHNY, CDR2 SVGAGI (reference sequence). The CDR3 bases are TGTGCCAGCAGTTCCACCGGGGCCGGGACTGAAGCTTTCTTT. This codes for CASSSTGAGTEAFF.